The 22 T cell receptor beta chains listed next were all sequenced from one sample in a study of blood T cell repertoires in COVID-19 (TCRdb year 2020). Preparation of the library involved the immunoSEQ multiplex PCR assay. Held by TCRdb, this immuneACCESS table contains in-frame sequences only and omits some clones. Under half of the omission traces to an unresolved V gene where checked; the cause of the rest is unknown. This sample has tens of thousands of clones in its table, and about 91% of those were observed once. Nearly 10% of the sample rests with the top ten. Sequences were obtained from peripheral blood. The receptors here all came from a human donor with active COVID-19. The donor label of this sample is uncertain.

This clone was counted a single time. The chain combines TRBV7-9 with TRBJ1-2, with 8 positions matching TRBD1. The CDR3 extends over 16 amino acids. Germline V gene data show CDR1 as SEHNR and CDR2 as FQNEAQ (reference sequence). J was trimmed by 4 bases and V by 2 bases; bases with no gene match: 9. CDR3 in amino acids: CASSLRSGGLGYGYTF. CDR3 in DNA: TGTGCCAGCAGCTTAAGGTCAGGGGGCCTCGGCTATGGCTACACCTTC.

This sequence joins TRBV19 and TRBJ2-6; 8 nucleotides line up with TRBD1. Germline CDR1 reads LNHDA; CDR2 reads SQIVND (reference sequence). This CDR3 is built from 17 residues. V was clipped by 5 bases and J by 0 bases; unmatched bases: 6. CDR3 amino acids: CASSVDRGGSGANVLTF. The CDR3 DNA is TGTGCCAGTAGTGTCGACAGGGGAGGCTCTGGGGCCAACGTCCTGACTTTC. Based on the CDR3 plus reference TRBV19 and TRBJ2-6, the full variable domain is DGGITQSPKYLFRKEGQNVTLSCEQNLNHDAMYWYRQDPGQGLRLIYYSQIVNDFQKGDIAEGYSVSREKKESFPLTVTSAQKNPTAFYLCASSVDRGGSGANVLTFGAGSRLTVL.

This chain connects TRBV27 to TRBJ2-5; D gene uncertain. The CDR3 runs to 14 residues. Trimming took off 6 bases at V and 4 bases at J, with 15 bases between the two ends. Germline CDR1 is MNHEY and CDR2 is SMNVEV (reference sequence). This chain's CDR3 is CASSPYEHLETQYF. As DNA, the CDR3 is TGTGCCAGCAGCCCGTATGAACATCTAGAGACCCAGTACTTC.

J is TRBJ2-6 and V is TRBV10-3; D remains unclear. The CDR3 spans 18 residues. Trimming stripped 3 bases from V and 2 bases from J, with 17 bases between. Germline V gives CDR1 ENHRY, CDR2 SYGVKD. CDR3 in DNA: TGTGCCATCAGTGAACGCAGGAATGATCATCCTGGGGCCAACGTCCTGACTTTC. Translating gives CAISERRNDHPGANVLTF.

The chain couples TRBV27 to TRBJ2-1; TRBD2 aligns across 7 bases. With 6 bases clipped from V and 0 bases from J, the junction kept 8 bases outside the gene matches. The CDR3 extends over 16 amino acids. Germline CDR1 reads MNHEY; CDR2 reads SMNVEV (reference sequence). The CDR3 region is CASSPLGGSSYNEQFF. The CDR3 DNA follows: TGTGCCAGCAGCCCACTTGGCGGGAGCTCCTACAATGAGCAGTTCTTC.

The genes are TRBV5-4 and TRBJ2-1, with 9 bases that match TRBD2. V trimming: 1 base; J trimming: 3 bases; junction bases outside the gene matches: 8. CDR3 length equals 17 residues. Germline CDR1 SGHNT, CDR2 YYREEE (reference sequence). This chain's CDR3 is CASSLPAGGMDYNEQFF. CDR3 DNA sequence: TGTGCCAGCAGCTTGCCCGCGGGGGGGATGGACTACAATGAGCAGTTCTTC.

CDR3 protein: CASSQARTGGSWNEQFF. CDR3 coding DNA: TGTGCCAGCAGCCAAGCCAGGACAGGGGGTTCTTGGAATGAGCAGTTCTTC. The chain carries TRBV14 and TRBJ2-1; 10 bases fit TRBD1. The germline V gene encodes CDR1 SGHDN and CDR2 FVKESK. V gave up 1 base and J gave up 7 bases; unmatched junction bases: 10. This CDR3 region has 17 residues.

J is TRBJ2-7 and V is TRBV27, with D possibly matching TRBD2 (6 bases). Trimming took 6 bases from V and 0 from J, leaving 15 bases between them. Germline assignment: CDR1 MNHEY and CDR2 SMNVEV (reference sequence). CDR3 length: 15 residues. Here the CDR3 DNA reads TGTGCCAGCAGCTGGGGGGACCGATACTCCTACGAGCAGTACTTC. Amino acids: CASSWGDRYSYEQYF.

The rearrangement uses TRBV12-3 or TRBV12-4 and TRBJ2-5; no firm D call. CDR3 length equals 13 residues. V was cut by 1 base and J by 5 bases, with 8 bases left in between. CDR3 amino acids: CASSLDEFETQYF. CDR3 bases: TGTGCCAGCAGTTTAGATGAGTTTGAGACCCAGTACTTC.

V and J are TRBV7-2 and TRBJ2-3, with 7 bases identical to TRBD2. V lost 0 bases to trimming and J lost 0 bases; unmatched junction nucleotides: 3. Germline loops: CDR1 SGHTA, CDR2 FQGNSA. This CDR3 has 16 residues. The CDR3, as DNA: TGTGCCAGCAGCTTAGCGGCGGGGGTGAGCACAGATACGCAGTATTTT. Encoded protein: CASSLAAGVSTDTQYF. The full variable domain, in which reference TRBV7-2 and TRBJ2-3 provide the parts outside the CDR3, is GAGVSQSPSNKVTEKGKDVELRCDPISGHTALYWYRQSLGQGLEFLIYFQGNSAPDKSGLPSDRFSAERTGGSVSTLTIQRTQQEDSAVYLCASSLAAGVSTDTQYFGPGTRLTVL.

The genes are TRBV9 and TRBJ2-1; TRBD2 matches at 7 bases. V dropped 0 bases and J dropped 3; count of bases not matched to a gene: 3. CDR1 and CDR2 (germline): SGDLS, YYNGEE. This CDR3 is 15 amino acids long. In DNA, the CDR3 is TGTGCCAGCAGCGTAGCAGCGGGGAGCTACAATGAGCAGTTCTTC. This translates into CASSVAAGSYNEQFF.

The chain employs TRBV11-3 and TRBJ2-2; no firm D call. Trimming left V 1 base short and J 3 bases short, with 6 bases between. The CDR3 runs 14 residues. Looked up from germline, CDR1 is SGHNT and CDR2 is YENEEA. The CDR3 DNA follows: TGTGCCAGCAGCTTAGTTCCAGACACCGGGGAGCTGTTTTTT. This encodes CASSLVPDTGELFF.

This chain connects TRBV5-1 to TRBJ2-5, with D maybe TRBD1 (5 bases). The CDR3 is made up of 15 amino acids. Trimming took off 0 bases at V and 10 bases at J, with 19 bases between the two ends. Germline V lookup: CDR1 SGHRS, CDR2 YFSETQ. The CDR3 reads CASSLAGEQVEVQYF. The CDR3 coding sequence is TGCGCCAGCAGCTTGGCCGGCGAACAGGTCGAGGTCCAGTACTTC.

This clone was seen a single time. The genes are TRBV27 and TRBJ2-3; the D gene is possibly TRBD2 (7 bases). V lost 7 bases to trimming and J lost 0 bases, with 14 bases between them. CDR3 length: 15 amino acids. Germline V gene data show CDR1 as MNHEY and CDR2 as SMNVEV (reference sequence). The CDR3 nucleotides are TGTGCCAGCAAACCGGGGGGCATTAGCACAGATACGCAGTATTTT. This gives the protein CASKPGGISTDTQYF.

This rearrangement joins TRBV27 to TRBJ1-4, with a tentative D call TRBD1 (6 bases). Germline CDR1 reads MNHEY; CDR2 reads SMNVEV (reference sequence). V dropped 5 bases and J dropped 0 bases, with 7 bases sitting between them. CDR3 length equals 14 residues. CDR3 protein: CASSDRSTNEKLFF. CDR3 DNA sequence: TGTGCCAGCAGTGACAGGTCAACTAATGAAAAACTGTTTTTT. Using reference TRBV27 and TRBJ1-4 for the parts outside the CDR3, the full variable domain is EAQVTQNPRYLITVTGKKLTVTCSQNMNHEYMSWYRQDPGLGLRQIYYSMNVEVTDKGDVPEGYKVSRKEKRNFPLILESPSPNQTSLYFCASSDRSTNEKLFFGSGTQLSVL.

J is TRBJ2-7 and V is TRBV19, with 7 bases aligning to TRBD2. Germline V gives CDR1 LNHDA, CDR2 SQIVND (reference sequence). V shed 11 bases and J 5 bases; nucleotides not matched to a gene: 15. The CDR3 is 14 residues long. The CDR3 sequence is CARQRGGSRHEQYF. The CDR3 coding sequence is TGTGCCCGGCAAAGGGGCGGGAGTAGGCACGAGCAGTACTTC.

This clone was counted a few times. The chain combines TRBV5-6 with TRBJ2-7; possible D gene TRBD2, 5 bases. Germline lookup yields CDR1 SGHDT and CDR2 YYEEEE. This CDR3 has 15 amino acids. V dropped 4 bases and J dropped 4 bases, with 18 bases sitting between them. CDR3 sequence: CASSPGLPTTYEQYF. CDR3 DNA sequence: TGTGCCAGCAGCCCTGGACTTCCGACCACTTACGAGCAGTACTTC.

The rearrangement joins TRBV19 to TRBJ1-1; 7 bases are shared with TRBD1. The trim removed 5 bases at V and 2 bases at J, leaving 8 bases unmatched. The CDR3 is 15 residues long. Germline CDR1 reads LNHDA; CDR2 reads SQIVND (reference sequence). CDR3 coding DNA: TGTGCCAGTAGTCCATTGGGACAGTCAAACACTGAAGCTTTCTTT. Translation gives CASSPLGQSNTEAFF.

V gene TRBV19 combines with J gene TRBJ2-1; 8 bases map to TRBD2. The J segment lost 4 bases and the V segment lost 3 bases, leaving 8 bases of the junction unmatched. Germline CDR1 and CDR2: LNHDA and SQIVND (reference sequence). The CDR3 contains 16 residues. DNA for the CDR3: TGTGCCAGTAGTATTGATCGGGAGGGCCTGTACAATGAGCAGTTCTTC. It is translated as CASSIDREGLYNEQFF. The full variable domain, completed using reference TRBV19 and TRBJ2-1, is DGGITQSPKYLFRKEGQNVTLSCEQNLNHDAMYWYRQDPGQGLRLIYYSQIVNDFQKGDIAEGYSVSREKKESFPLTVTSAQKNPTAFYLCASSIDREGLYNEQFFGPGTRLTVL.

The DNA for the CDR3 is TGTGCCAGCAGCTTGGGGCAAATGTACCAAGAGACCCAGTACTTC. Translating gives CASSLGQMYQETQYF. The gene calls are TRBV5-6 and TRBJ2-5; the D is unclear. V dropped 0 bases and J dropped 0 bases, with 9 bases sitting between them. The CDR3 is made up of 15 amino acids. CDR1 is SGHDT, CDR2 YYEEEE, per germline.

The rearrangement joins TRBV6-5 to TRBJ2-5; TRBD1 is a possible D gene (6 bases). CDR3 length equals 16 residues. Deletions cut 2 bases from V and 1 base from J, with 14 bases between. Germline V gene sequence: CDR1 MNHEY, CDR2 SVGAGI. The CDR3 spells CASSYRSGQIQETQYF. The DNA for the CDR3 is TGTGCCAGCAGTTACCGTTCGGGACAAATCCAAGAGACCCAGTACTTC.

V is TRBV10-3 and J is TRBJ2-1; D is perhaps TRBD2 (6 bases). Trimming stripped 9 bases from V and 8 bases from J, with 14 bases between. The V gene's germline CDR1 is ENHRY and CDR2 SYGVKD. The CDR3 has 12 amino acids. The CDR3 DNA reads as TGTGCCATACGGGACTTTGCCCATGAGCAGTTCTTC. This gives the protein CAIRDFAHEQFF.